These T cell receptor beta chains were read from a single sample in a study of cytomegalovirus exposure and HLA in healthy donors. The method was immunoSEQ multiplex PCR; TCRdb's version includes in-frame clones alone and lacks a portion of them. The sample contains over 150,000 clones, 84% of which appear only once. The material sequenced was PBMCs. Receptors were obtained from a man younger than 35 in good health and CMV-seronegative. The conserved cysteine and the conserved F or W are not part of the CDR3 here.

v_call: TRBV4-1; cdr3_length: 12; j_call: TRBJ1-4; cdr3_aa: ASSLTGVNEKLF
v_call: TRBV7-9; cdr3_length: 13; j_call: TRBJ2-7; cdr3_aa: ASSLVGGLGYEQY
v_call: TRBV4-1; cdr3_length: 13; j_call: TRBJ2-1; cdr3_aa: ASSGQGAAYNEQF
v_call: TRBV5-1; cdr3_length: 13; j_call: TRBJ2-1; cdr3_aa: ASSLGTGPENEQF
v_call: TRBV27; cdr3_length: 16; j_call: TRBJ2-3; cdr3_aa: ASSFLGLAGTGTDTQY
v_call: TRBV10-3; cdr3_length: 13; j_call: TRBJ2-7; cdr3_aa: AISETGQYSYEQY
v_call: TRBV9; cdr3_length: 13; j_call: TRBJ1-1; cdr3_aa: ASSDPKTGRSEAF
v_call: TRBV2; cdr3_length: 18; j_call: TRBJ2-1; cdr3_aa: ASSERGGRAGLGSYNEQF
v_call: TRBV7-9; cdr3_length: 11; j_call: TRBJ1-1; cdr3_aa: ATYGQGPAEAF
v_call: TRBV30; cdr3_length: 10; j_call: TRBJ2-1; cdr3_aa: AWTPEGQREL
v_call: TRBV28; cdr3_length: 14; j_call: TRBJ2-3; cdr3_aa: ASSLSVSGVTDTQY
v_call: TRBV5-1; cdr3_length: 14; j_call: -; cdr3_aa: ASSLGVDRENNEQY
v_call: TRBV12-5; cdr3_length: 13; j_call: TRBJ2-1; cdr3_aa: ASWMKGSSYNEQF
v_call: TRBV4-1; cdr3_length: 14; j_call: TRBJ2-1; cdr3_aa: ASSHPGGLAGNEQF
v_call: TRBV5-1; cdr3_length: 13; j_call: TRBJ2-1; cdr3_aa: ASSLLRGGGNEQF
v_call: TRBV7-2; cdr3_length: 13; j_call: TRBJ2-2; cdr3_aa: ASSLAGELTGELF
v_call: TRBV5-1; cdr3_length: 14; j_call: TRBJ2-1; cdr3_aa: ASSSTLQSSYNEQF
v_call: TRBV6-4; cdr3_length: 11; j_call: TRBJ1-5; cdr3_aa: ASRYRDGQPQH
v_call: TRBV7-2; cdr3_length: 15; j_call: TRBJ2-2; cdr3_aa: ASSLMWRTWNTGELF
v_call: TRBV6-5; cdr3_length: 10; j_call: TRBJ2-1; cdr3_aa: ASSEDTNEQF
v_call: TRBV27; cdr3_length: 10; j_call: TRBJ2-1; cdr3_aa: ASSYSGFEQF
v_call: TRBV7-3; cdr3_length: 14; j_call: TRBJ1-4; cdr3_aa: ASSLPSGFTNEKLF
v_call: TRBV14; cdr3_length: 9; j_call: TRBJ2-7; cdr3_aa: ASSHHYEQY
v_call: TRBV28; cdr3_length: 10; j_call: TRBJ1-2; cdr3_aa: AWGRGNYGYT
v_call: TRBV7-8; cdr3_length: 14; j_call: TRBJ2-5; cdr3_aa: ASSRGTDPYQETQY